Each of the 8 T cell receptor beta chains below was sequenced from the same sample in a study of response to subunit inactivated influenza vaccine. TCRdb re-called the RT-PCR reads through MiXCR, storing one row per CDR3 protein. Seen here are hundreds of thousands of distinct CDR3 sequences, approximately 11% observed once, and the top ten hold 10% to 15%. The source was PBMCs from blood, collected about 6 weeks after vaccination. The source is a man aged 50 to 59 who received an inactivated influenza vaccine.

The sample holds many counts of this clonotype. The CDR3 region has the DNA TGTGCCAGCAGTTACTCTGGATCTGCAGAAGGCGAGCAGTACTTC. It encodes CASSYSGSAEGEQYF. The chain couples TRBV6-5 to TRBJ2-7; D gene uncertain. The V end lost 0 bases, the J end lost 6 bases, and 15 bases lay between the germline ends. This CDR3 spans 15 amino acids. The germline gives CDR1 MNHEY, CDR2 SVGAGI.

The chain joins TRBV7-2 to TRBJ2-2; 8 bases fit TRBD2. From germline, CDR1 is SGHTA and CDR2 FQGNSA. This CDR3 is 16 amino acids long. V trimming: 0 bases; J trimming: 4 bases; junction bases outside the gene matches: 4. CDR3 in amino acids: CASSLARGARTGELFF. For the CDR3, the DNA is TGTGCCAGCAGCTTAGCGCGGGGGGCGCGCACCGGGGAGCTGTTTTTT.

This clonotype was found many times. V gene TRBV4-2 combines with J gene TRBJ2-7; maybe TRBD2 (5 bases). V was trimmed by 0 bases and J by 0 bases, leaving 12 bases between them. The CDR3 is 16 residues long. The germline CDR1 and CDR2 sequences are LGHNA and YNFKEQ. The DNA of the CDR3 is TGTGCCAGCAGCCAAGATGTAGGTAGCGCCTCCTACGAGCAGTACTTC. As protein: CASSQDVGSASYEQYF.

The V call is TRBV12-3 or TRBV12-4, the J call TRBJ1-2; 9 nucleotides align to TRBD1. V gave up 7 bases and J gave up 7 bases; unmatched junction bases: 4. The CDR3 consists of 12 residues. CDR3 in DNA: TGTGCCAGCAATGACAGGGGGACTGGCTACACCTTC. It encodes CASNDRGTGYTF.

The rearrangement links TRBV4-3 to TRBJ2-3; the D is unclear. Trimming stripped 1 base from V and 2 bases from J, with 13 bases between. CDR3 length: 16 residues. The germline V gene has CDR1 LGHNA and CDR2 YSLEER. The CDR3 region is CASSQGLQTTTDTQYF. The DNA of the CDR3 is TGCGCCAGCAGCCAAGGTCTACAAACGACCACAGATACGCAGTATTTT.

This clonotype occurred a few times. The V and J genes are TRBV5-1 and TRBJ2-5; D is unclear. The CDR3 length is 14 residues. V was trimmed by 0 bases and J by 5 bases, leaving 11 bases between them. CDR1 SGHRS and CDR2 YFSETQ come from the germline V gene. The CDR3 loop is CASSLGGSSETQYF. CDR3 bases: TGCGCCAGCAGCTTGGGCGGTAGCTCGGAGACCCAGTACTTC.

This clonotype was picked up a small number of times. The chain employs TRBV5-1 and TRBJ1-3; D remains ambiguous. The germline V and J ends were trimmed by 8 bases and 4 bases, with 19 bases remaining between them. CDR1 SGHRS and CDR2 YFSETQ come from the germline V gene. The length of the CDR3 is 15 residues. The CDR3 sequence is CASLEDGSGGNTIYF. The DNA for the CDR3 is TGCGCCAGTCTCGAAGACGGGTCTGGCGGAAACACCATATATTTT.

This clonotype was detected ten times or more. The chain has TRBV29-1 and TRBJ2-7, with 8 bases matching TRBD2. CDR1 is SQVTM and CDR2 is ANQGSEA in the germline V gene. The CDR3 loop spans 12 amino acids. V dropped 7 bases and J dropped 3; count of bases not matched to a gene: 5. The CDR3 protein is CSGRTSSYEQYF. The CDR3 DNA sequence: TGCAGCGGCAGGACTAGCAGCTACGAGCAGTACTTC.